The present entry profiles one T cell receptor (beta chain) with its context. Its specificity is not known. The second PCR ran about 6 to 12 cycles with a sample-barcoded 5' primer and J-beta primers. Every individual sample yielded 2.5 million or more paired-end reads (each containing CDR3). TCRdb processed the 5' RACE reads anew with MiXCR; each CDR3 protein has one entry. The table records roughly 800,000 distinct CDR3 sequences, 20% to 30% of them present only once. Germline lookup yields CDR1 DFQATT and CDR2 SNEGSKA (reference sequence). There are 15 residues in the CDR3. Trimming took 4 bases from V and 8 from J, leaving 20 bases between them. This sample was taken from a study of blood T cells in healthy people across ages. Study observations and caveats: Across the age range, TCR beta diversity per million T cells fell in a roughly linear way.

These data also formed part of another study, on T cells of mothers and their children. From that study: The output of TCR recombination is shaped by thymic selection similarly in related and unrelated pairs. Compared with unrelated pairs, related mother-child pairs had slightly higher, non-significant overlap.

Specimen: blood. This sequence was found in a boy under 18 in good health. J is TRBJ1-4 and V is TRBV20-1, with D possibly matching TRBD1 (5 bases). CDR3 region: CSATPGTAGKEKLFF. CDR3 sequence (DNA): TGCAGTGCTACTCCCGGGACGGCAGGGAAGGAAAAACTGTTTTTT.